One sample yielded the 24 T cell receptor beta chains listed below, sequenced in a study of CD8 T cells in ankylosing spondylitis. TCRdb re-called the 5' RACE reads through MiXCR, storing one row per CDR3 protein. Counted here are around 210,000 distinct CDR3 sequences, approximately 8% occurring once; the ten biggest clones make up 4.8%. Sample: blood, either unsorted or a sorted T cell fraction (not recorded which). These receptors all come from a female donor with ankylosing spondylitis or in good health (not recorded which).

This clonotype was detected many times. The rearrangement joins TRBV12-3 or TRBV12-4 to TRBJ1-3; D remains unclear. The V and J ends lost 1 base and 0 bases respectively, with 7 bases between them. The CDR3 runs 15 residues. The CDR3 DNA follows: TGTGCCAGCAGTTTAGTAGGGAGCTCTGGAAACACCATATATTTT. It yields the protein CASSLVGSSGNTIYF.

At least ten counts were recorded for this clonotype. V and J are TRBV7-9 and TRBJ1-6; the D gene is possibly TRBD1 (5 bases). Trimming pared 3 bases from V and 7 bases from J, leaving 13 bases between. The CDR3 runs to 15 residues. CDR1 is SEHNR and CDR2 is FQNEAQ in the germline V gene (reference sequence). DNA for the CDR3: TGTGCCAGCAGCTTGTCTGTGGGGCTCAATTCACCCCTCCACTTT. It yields the protein CASSLSVGLNSPLHF.

This clonotype was detected only a few times. The chain is built from TRBV27 and TRBJ2-3; 7 nucleotides match TRBD2. The germline V gene encodes CDR1 MNHEY and CDR2 SMNVEV (reference sequence). The CDR3 extends over 15 amino acids. With V trimmed by 5 bases and J by 4 bases, 9 bases remained unmatched. In nucleotides, the CDR3 is TGTGCCAGCAGTCGCCCGGCGGGAGTCCCAGATACGCAGTATTTT. Protein: CASSRPAGVPDTQYF.

This chain connects TRBV28 to TRBJ2-5; 13 positions match TRBD2. Germline V gene sequence: CDR1 MDHEN, CDR2 SYDVKM. J was trimmed by 4 bases and V by 2 bases; bases with no gene match: 1. This CDR3 is 15 amino acids long. This CDR3 is CASSLGTSGIETQYF. The CDR3 DNA is TGTGCCAGCAGTTTAGGGACTAGCGGGATAGAGACCCAGTACTTC.

This clonotype was counted ten times or more. This chain connects TRBV9 to TRBJ1-3; no reliable D call. Germline values: CDR1 SGDLS, CDR2 YYNGEE. The CDR3 is 14 amino acids. Trimming stripped 4 bases from V and 4 bases from J, with 12 bases between. For the CDR3, the DNA is TGTGCCAGCAGCCTAACGGGTTCAGGAAACACCATATATTTT. Its translation is CASSLTGSGNTIYF.

There are many counts of this clonotype. CDR3 nucleotides: TGTGCCACCCGGCTAGCGGGAGGAGGGGTCGGGGAGCTGTTTTTT. Protein: CATRLAGGGVGELFF. The chain combines TRBV10-3 with TRBJ2-2, with 11 bases that match TRBD2. The V gene's germline CDR1 is ENHRY and CDR2 SYGVKD. The V segment lost 10 bases and the J segment 7 bases; nucleotides outside the gene matches: 11. CDR3 length: 15 residues.

This clonotype was recorded many times. The CDR3 bases are TGTGCCAGCAGTTTAGAAGCGGCTACCAACAATGAGCAGTTCTTC. Protein sequence: CASSLEAATNNEQFF. The chain joins TRBV12-3 or TRBV12-4 to TRBJ2-1, with TRBD2 as a possible D gene (5 bases). V lost 1 base and J 5 bases, leaving 12 bases between the germline ends. This CDR3 region has 15 residues.

The sample holds many counts of this clonotype. This rearrangement joins TRBV20-1 to TRBJ2-7; 7 bases fit TRBD1. Trimming removed 4 bases from V and 4 bases from J; junction bases left unmatched: 10. Germline CDR1 DFQATT, CDR2 SNEGSKA (reference sequence). The CDR3 spans 14 residues. CDR3 protein: CSAKPSQGLYEQYF. The CDR3 bases are TGCAGTGCTAAACCCTCACAGGGGCTTTACGAGCAGTACTTC.

This clonotype came up many times. The J gene is TRBJ1-5, the V gene TRBV12-3 or TRBV12-4; the match to TRBD1 covers 9 bases. This CDR3 comprises 16 residues. With 5 bases clipped from V and 7 bases from J, the junction kept 12 bases outside the gene matches. CDR3 region: CASSLMRDREQQPQHF. CDR3 DNA sequence: TGTGCCAGCAGTCTCATGCGGGACAGGGAACAACAGCCCCAGCATTTT.

The sample holds a few counts of this clonotype. The chain links TRBV7-2 to TRBJ1-1; D unresolved. The germline CDR1 and CDR2 sequences are SGHTA and FQGNSA. The V end lost 2 bases, the J end lost 5 bases, and 12 bases lay between the germline ends. CDR3 length: 14 residues. The CDR3 spells CASSLSGMRTEAFF. CDR3 bases: TGTGCCAGCAGCTTATCGGGGATGCGGACTGAAGCTTTCTTT.

This clonotype was detected ten times or more. V gene TRBV12-3 or TRBV12-4 combines with J gene TRBJ2-3; weak D call: TRBD2 (5 bases). The germline V and J ends were trimmed by 3 bases and 6 bases, with 10 bases remaining between them. CDR3 length equals 13 residues. The CDR3 loop reads CASSFPSSDTQYF. The CDR3 DNA is TGTGCCAGCAGTTTTCCCTCTAGCGATACGCAGTATTTT.

At least ten counts were recorded for this clonotype. V and J are TRBV28 and TRBJ2-1, with 10 bases aligning to TRBD2. In germline, CDR1 is MDHEN, CDR2 SYDVKM. The CDR3 is 17 residues long. The V and J ends lost 7 bases and 5 bases, in that order; junction bases with no gene match: 14. The CDR3 bases are TGTGCCAGCACTGCCGGCATCAGCGGGAGGGCCCACAATGAGCAGTTCTTC. This codes for CASTAGISGRAHNEQFF.

This clonotype was seen at least ten times. This rearrangement joins TRBV20-1 to TRBJ2-6; D is ambiguous. V was clipped by 3 bases and J by 4 bases, with 13 bases between them. The CDR3 sequence is 15 residues long. From germline, CDR1 is DFQATT and CDR2 SNEGSKA (reference sequence). The DNA for the CDR3 is TGCAGTGCTAGGGTCCTAGACGTAGGGGCCAACGTCCTGACTTTC. This sequence encodes CSARVLDVGANVLTF.

Many counts were recorded for this clonotype. The chain recombines TRBV28 with TRBJ2-3, with 8 bases lining up with TRBD2. This CDR3 contains 15 residues. CDR1 and CDR2 (germline): MDHEN, SYDVKM. The ends lost 6 bases at V and 1 base at J; junction bases unmatched: 6. The CDR3 protein is CASRVTSARTDTQYF. In DNA, the CDR3 is TGTGCCAGCAGGGTGACTAGCGCGCGCACAGATACGCAGTATTTT.

The CDR3 loop reads CASSSEGLKETQYF. In nucleotides, the CDR3 is TGTGCCAGCAGCTCCGAGGGGCTCAAAGAGACCCAGTACTTC. The chain links TRBV7-9 to TRBJ2-5; D tentatively reads TRBD1 or TRBD2 (5 bases each). This CDR3 comprises 14 residues. Trimming left V 4 bases short and J 3 bases short, with 12 bases between. Germline loops: CDR1 SEHNR, CDR2 FQNEAQ (reference sequence).

This clonotype was counted ten times or more. The chain employs TRBV12-3 or TRBV12-4 and TRBJ1-1; no clear D gene. V gave up 3 bases and J gave up 7 bases, with 12 bases separating them. The CDR3 is made up of 13 amino acids. CDR3 sequence reads: CASSLTPLIEAFF. The CDR3, as DNA: TGTGCCAGCAGTTTGACCCCGTTGATTGAAGCTTTCTTT.

There are a few counts of this clonotype. This chain links TRBV7-2 with TRBJ2-3; 10 bases agree with TRBD2. The CDR3 runs to 15 residues. V lost 3 bases and J lost 5; bases outside the gene matches: 5. CDR1 and CDR2 from the germline V gene are SGHTA and FQGNSA. CDR3 loop: CASSFTSGTGDTQYF. In DNA form, the CDR3 reads TGTGCCAGCAGCTTCACTAGCGGGACGGGAGATACGCAGTATTTT.

The sample holds a few counts of this clonotype. J is TRBJ2-7 and V is TRBV7-2; D tentatively reads TRBD1 or TRBD2 (5 bases each). V gave up 2 bases and J gave up 2 bases, with 7 bases separating them. This CDR3 spans 13 amino acids. Germline V gene lookup returns CDR1 SGHTA and CDR2 FQGNSA. This chain's CDR3 is CASSLRGAYEQYF. The CDR3, as DNA: TGTGCCAGCAGCTTAAGGGGAGCCTACGAGCAGTACTTC.

The rearrangement uses TRBV7-9 and TRBJ1-3; TRBD1 matches 12 bases. The CDR3 is 16 residues long. V shed 4 bases, J shed 4 bases, and the junction held 5 bases outside the gene matches. Germline-derived CDR1 and CDR2 are SEHNR and FQNEAQ (reference sequence). CDR3 sequence (DNA): TGTGCCAGCAGCTCCTCGGGACAGGGGGCCGGAAACACCATATATTTT. It translates to CASSSSGQGAGNTIYF.

This clonotype was observed many times. V is TRBV28 and J is TRBJ1-1; D is perhaps TRBD1 (5 bases). This CDR3 comprises 14 residues. Between the trimmed V and J ends, which lost 3 bases and 4 bases, there was a span of 12 bases. Germline CDR1 and CDR2: MDHEN and SYDVKM. The CDR3 DNA reads TGTGCCAGCAGTTTTCGCAGGGTGGGCACTGAAGCTTTCTTT. The encoded protein is CASSFRRVGTEAFF.

The sample holds many counts of this clonotype. V usage is TRBV13 and J usage is TRBJ2-1; D not certain. The CDR3 length is 17 residues. Trimming shortened V by 0 bases and J by 10 bases, and 22 bases separated the two germline ends. CDR1 is PRHDT and CDR2 is FYEKMQ in the germline V gene (reference sequence). This CDR3 is CASSLGLLGSLSGEQFF. The CDR3 nucleotides read TGTGCCAGCAGCTTAGGCCTTCTAGGCTCCCTCTCAGGCGAGCAGTTCTTC. Complete variable domain (other parts from reference TRBV13 and TRBJ2-1): AAGVIQSPRHLIKEKRETATLKCYPIPRHDTVYWYQQGPGQDPQFLISFYEKMQSDKGSIPDRFSAQQFSDYHSELNMSSLELGDSALYFCASSLGLLGSLSGEQFFGPGTRLTVL.

The table lists this clonotype with a few counts. The V call is TRBV15, the J call TRBJ2-1, with 11 bases lining up with TRBD1. CDR3 length equals 17 residues. The V gene end was trimmed by 3 bases and the J gene end by 6 bases; junction bases not matched to a gene: 10. Germline V gives CDR1 LNHNV, CDR2 YYDKDF (reference sequence). CDR3 sequence reads: CATSRPFGTGGSNEQFF. In DNA form, the CDR3 reads TGTGCCACCAGCAGGCCATTCGGGACAGGGGGGAGCAATGAGCAGTTCTTC.

This clonotype has ten or more counts. The chain joins TRBV18 to TRBJ2-3, with 13 bases identical to TRBD2. CDR3 length equals 15 residues. CDR1 and CDR2 from the germline V gene are KGHSH and LQKENI. Trimming took 3 bases from V and 4 from J; bases not matched to a gene: 1. CDR3 in DNA: TGTGCCAGCTCACCGGGACTAGCGGGACCAGATACGCAGTATTTT. Protein: CASSPGLAGPDTQYF.

This clonotype appeared a few times. The rearrangement uses TRBV11-2 and TRBJ2-3; 12 positions agree with TRBD2. V lost 5 bases, J lost 0 bases, and 9 bases stayed unmatched. Germline lookup yields CDR1 SGHAT and CDR2 FQNNGV. The CDR3 length is 18 residues. CDR3 nucleotides: TGTGCCAGCAGCCTATCCATAGGACTAGCGGGAAGCACAGATACGCAGTATTTT. This encodes CASSLSIGLAGSTDTQYF.